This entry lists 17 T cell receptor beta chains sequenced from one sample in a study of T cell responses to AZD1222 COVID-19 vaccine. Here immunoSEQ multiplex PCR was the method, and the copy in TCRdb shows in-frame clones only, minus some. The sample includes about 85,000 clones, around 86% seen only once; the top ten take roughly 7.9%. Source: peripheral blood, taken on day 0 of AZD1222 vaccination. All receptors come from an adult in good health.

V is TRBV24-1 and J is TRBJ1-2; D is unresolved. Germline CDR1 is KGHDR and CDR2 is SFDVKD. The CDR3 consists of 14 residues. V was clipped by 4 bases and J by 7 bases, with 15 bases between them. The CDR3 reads CATSDPTRASGYTF. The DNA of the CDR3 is TGTGCCACCAGTGACCCGACAAGGGCCTCTGGCTACACCTTC.

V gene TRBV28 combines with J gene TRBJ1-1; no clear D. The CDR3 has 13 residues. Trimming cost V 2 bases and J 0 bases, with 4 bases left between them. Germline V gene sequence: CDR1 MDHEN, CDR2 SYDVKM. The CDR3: CASSLGLNTEAFF. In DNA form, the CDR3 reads TGTGCCAGCAGTTTAGGATTGAACACTGAAGCTTTCTTT.

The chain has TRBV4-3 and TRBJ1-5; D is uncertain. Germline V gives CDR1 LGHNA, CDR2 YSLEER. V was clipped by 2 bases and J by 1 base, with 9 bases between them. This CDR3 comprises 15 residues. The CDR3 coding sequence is TGCGCCAGCAGCCAAATGGTTGGAAGCAATCAGCCCCAGCATTTT. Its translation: CASSQMVGSNQPQHF.

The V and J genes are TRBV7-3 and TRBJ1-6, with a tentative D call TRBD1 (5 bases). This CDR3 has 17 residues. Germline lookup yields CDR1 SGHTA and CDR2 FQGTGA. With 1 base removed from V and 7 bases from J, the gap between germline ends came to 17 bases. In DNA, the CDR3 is TGTGCCAGCAGCTTAAACCCCTTAGGGGCGGGAAATTCACCCCTCCACTTT. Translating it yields CASSLNPLGAGNSPLHF.

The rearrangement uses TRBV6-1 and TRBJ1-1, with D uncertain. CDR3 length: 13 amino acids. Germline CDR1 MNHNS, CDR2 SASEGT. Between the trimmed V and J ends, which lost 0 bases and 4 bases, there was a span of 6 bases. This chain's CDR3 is CASSEARGTEAFF. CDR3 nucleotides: TGTGCCAGCAGTGAAGCCCGAGGCACTGAAGCTTTCTTT.

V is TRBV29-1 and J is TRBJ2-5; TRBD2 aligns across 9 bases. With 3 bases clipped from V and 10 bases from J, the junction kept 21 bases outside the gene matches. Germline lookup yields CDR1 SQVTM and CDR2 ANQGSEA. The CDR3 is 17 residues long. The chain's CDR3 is CSVDPAGGATTGGFQYF. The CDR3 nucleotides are TGCAGCGTTGATCCAGCGGGAGGAGCAACCACCGGGGGTTTCCAGTACTTC.

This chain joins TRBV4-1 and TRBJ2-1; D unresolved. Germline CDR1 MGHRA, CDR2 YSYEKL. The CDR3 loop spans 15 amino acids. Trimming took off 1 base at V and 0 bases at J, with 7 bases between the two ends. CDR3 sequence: CASSQGSSSYNEQFF. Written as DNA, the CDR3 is TGCGCCAGCAGCCAAGGGTCTAGCTCCTACAATGAGCAGTTCTTC.

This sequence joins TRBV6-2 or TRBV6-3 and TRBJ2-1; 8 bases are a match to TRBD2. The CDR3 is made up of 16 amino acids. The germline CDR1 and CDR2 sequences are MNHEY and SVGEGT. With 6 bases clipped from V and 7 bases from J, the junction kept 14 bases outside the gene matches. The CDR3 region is CASSPRSSGRVNEQFF. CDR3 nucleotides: TGTGCCAGCAGCCCCCGGAGCAGCGGGAGAGTGAATGAGCAGTTCTTC.

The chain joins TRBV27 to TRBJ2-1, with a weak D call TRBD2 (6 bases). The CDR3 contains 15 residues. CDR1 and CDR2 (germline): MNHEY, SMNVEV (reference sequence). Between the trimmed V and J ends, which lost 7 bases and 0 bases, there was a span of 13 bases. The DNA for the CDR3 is TGTGCCAGCATCCAGCGGGCCAGCTCCTACAATGAGCAGTTCTTC. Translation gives CASIQRASSYNEQFF.

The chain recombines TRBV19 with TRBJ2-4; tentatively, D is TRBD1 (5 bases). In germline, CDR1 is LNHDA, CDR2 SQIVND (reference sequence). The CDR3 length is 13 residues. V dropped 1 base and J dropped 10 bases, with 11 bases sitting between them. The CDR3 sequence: CASSIGQREIQYF. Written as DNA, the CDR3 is TGTGCCAGTAGTATAGGACAGCGCGAAATTCAGTACTTC.

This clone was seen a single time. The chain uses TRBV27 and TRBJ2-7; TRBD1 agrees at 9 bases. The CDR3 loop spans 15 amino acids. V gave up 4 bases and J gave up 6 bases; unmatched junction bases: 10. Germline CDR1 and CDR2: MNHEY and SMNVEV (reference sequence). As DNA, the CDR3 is TGTGCCAGCAGTTCCCCCCTGGGGACAGGGACCGAGCAGTACTTC. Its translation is CASSSPLGTGTEQYF.

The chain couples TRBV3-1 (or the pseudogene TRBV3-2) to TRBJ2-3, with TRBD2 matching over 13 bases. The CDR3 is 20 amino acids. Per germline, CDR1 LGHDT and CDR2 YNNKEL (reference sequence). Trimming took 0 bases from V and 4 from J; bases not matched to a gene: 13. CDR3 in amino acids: CASSQDSGLAGRLSADTQYF. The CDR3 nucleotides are TGTGCCAGCAGCCAAGATTCGGGACTAGCGGGAAGGTTGAGCGCAGATACGCAGTATTTT.

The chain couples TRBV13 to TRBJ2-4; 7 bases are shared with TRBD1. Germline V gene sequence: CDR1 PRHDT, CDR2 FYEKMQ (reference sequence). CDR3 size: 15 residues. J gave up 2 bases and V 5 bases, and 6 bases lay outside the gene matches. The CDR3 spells CASSRDRATKNIQYF. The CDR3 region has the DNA TGTGCCAGCAGCAGAGACAGGGCCACCAAAAACATTCAGTACTTC.

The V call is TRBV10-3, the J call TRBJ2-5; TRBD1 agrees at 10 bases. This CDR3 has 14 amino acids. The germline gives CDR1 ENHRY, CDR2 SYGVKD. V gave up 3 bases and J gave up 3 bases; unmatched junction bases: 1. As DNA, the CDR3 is TGTGCCATCAGTGAAGGACAGGGGGAAGAGACCCAGTACTTC. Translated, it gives CAISEGQGEETQYF.

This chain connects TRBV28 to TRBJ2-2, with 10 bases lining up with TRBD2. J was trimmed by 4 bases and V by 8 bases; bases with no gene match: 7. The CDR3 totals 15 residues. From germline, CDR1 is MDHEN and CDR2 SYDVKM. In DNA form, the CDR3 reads TGTGCCAGCTGCCGGACTAGCGGTGGCACCGGGGAGCTGTTTTTT. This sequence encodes CASCRTSGGTGELFF.

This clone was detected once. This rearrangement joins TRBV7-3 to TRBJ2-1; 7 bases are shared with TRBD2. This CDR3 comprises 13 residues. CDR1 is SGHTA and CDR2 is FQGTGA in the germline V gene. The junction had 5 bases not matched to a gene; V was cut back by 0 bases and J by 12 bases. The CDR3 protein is CASSLTGPSGQFF. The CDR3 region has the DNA TGTGCCAGCAGCTTAACGGGGCCTAGCGGGCAGTTCTTC.

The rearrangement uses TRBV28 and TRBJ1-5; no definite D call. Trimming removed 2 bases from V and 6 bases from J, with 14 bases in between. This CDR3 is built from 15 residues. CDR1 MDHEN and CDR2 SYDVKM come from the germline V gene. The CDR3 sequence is CASSLGGGWGQPQHF. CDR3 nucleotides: TGTGCCAGCAGTTTAGGCGGCGGGTGGGGTCAGCCCCAGCATTTT.